The rows below give T cell receptor beta chains drawn from one sample of a study of CD8 T cells in Susac syndrome. TCRdb fed the immunoSEQ multiplex PCR reads into MiXCR, producing one record per CDR3 protein. The data hold more than 70,000 distinct CDR3 sequences, with roughly 94% observed a single time. Sequencing input: CD8+ T cells from PBMCs. The receptors here all came from a human donor with Susac syndrome. The CDR3 runs from the conserved cysteine through the conserved F or W. A D gene is named only where the DNA matches it firmly. Rows may omit the clone size; those that give it use once, few, many or a size class.

j_gene: TRBJ2-5
abundance: .
v_gene: TRBV27
d_gene: .
CDR3nt: TGTGCCAGCAGCTGGGGGACGGGCCAAGAGACCCAGTACTTC
CDR3aa: CASSWGTGQETQYF

j_gene: TRBJ2-3
abundance: once
v_gene: TRBV5-4
d_gene: .
CDR3nt: TGTGCCAGCAGCCCGGACGGGGGTACAGATACGCAGTATTTT
CDR3aa: CASSPDGGTDTQYF

j_gene: TRBJ1-4
abundance: .
v_gene: TRBV25-1
d_gene: .
CDR3nt: TGTGCCAGCAGTTCAGGCAGGGCGCCTAATGAAAAACTGTTTTTT
CDR3aa: CASSSGRAPNEKLFF

j_gene: TRBJ2-5
abundance: .
v_gene: TRBV1
d_gene: .
CDR3nt: TGCACCAGCAGCCAAGATCGGGGGGAGACCCAGTACTTC
CDR3aa: CTSSQDRGETQYF

j_gene: TRBJ2-7
abundance: once
v_gene: TRBV2
d_gene: .
CDR3nt: TGTGCTTCCCCAGGGTTGGGCGAGCAGTACTTC
CDR3aa: CASPGLGEQYF

j_gene: TRBJ2-7
abundance: few
v_gene: TRBV6-5
d_gene: .
CDR3nt: TGTGCCAGCAGTTACTCGGGTGGCGAGCAGTACTTC
CDR3aa: CASSYSGGEQYF

j_gene: TRBJ2-5
abundance: .
v_gene: TRBV7-9
d_gene: .
CDR3nt: TGTGCCAGCAGCTTATCTAGCATGAAGACCCAGTACTTC
CDR3aa: CASSLSSMKTQYF

j_gene: TRBJ2-1
abundance: .
v_gene: TRBV7-3
d_gene: TRBD1
CDR3nt: TGTGCCAGCAGCCCGGGGGACAGGTTTGTGGGGCTGTACAATGAGCAGTTCTTC
CDR3aa: CASSPGDRFVGLYNEQFF

j_gene: TRBJ1-6
abundance: few
v_gene: TRBV27
d_gene: TRBD1
CDR3nt: TGTGCCAGCAGTTCGGGACAGAATAATTCACCCCTCCACTTT
CDR3aa: CASSSGQNNSPLHF

j_gene: TRBJ1-4
abundance: .
v_gene: TRBV5-6
d_gene: .
CDR3nt: TGTGCCAGCAGCCCGCCAGGGATTAATGAAAAACTGTTTTTT
CDR3aa: CASSPPGINEKLFF

j_gene: TRBJ1-2
abundance: .
v_gene: TRBV9
d_gene: TRBD1
CDR3nt: TGTGCCAGCAGCGTAGACCGGGACAGGGGGCGAATATATGGCTACACCTTC
CDR3aa: CASSVDRDRGRIYGYTF

j_gene: TRBJ2-1
abundance: once
v_gene: TRBV20-1
d_gene: .
CDR3nt: TGCAGTGTTTTTTGGGCGGGGAAGCTGAATGAGCAGTTCTTC
CDR3aa: CSVFWAGKLNEQFF

j_gene: TRBJ2-2
abundance: few
v_gene: TRBV27
d_gene: .
CDR3nt: TGTGCCAGCAGTTTTCGAGCCGGGGAGCTGTTTTTT
CDR3aa: CASSFRAGELFF

j_gene: TRBJ1-2
abundance: .
v_gene: TRBV29-1
d_gene: TRBD1
CDR3nt: TGCAGCGTTGAGGACAGGAACTATGGCTACACCTTC
CDR3aa: CSVEDRNYGYTF

j_gene: TRBJ2-3
abundance: .
v_gene: TRBV20-1
d_gene: .
CDR3nt: TGCAGTGCCGGGACCCACGCAGGGGATACGCAGTATTTT
CDR3aa: CSAGTHAGDTQYF

j_gene: TRBJ1-2
abundance: .
v_gene: TRBV6-2/TRBV6-3
d_gene: .
CDR3nt: TGTGCCAGCAGTTACTCGAGCTCGGGCTACACCTTC
CDR3aa: CASSYSSSGYTF

j_gene: TRBJ2-7
abundance: once
v_gene: TRBV12-3/TRBV12-4
d_gene: .
CDR3nt: TGTGCCAGCAGTTTAGGGGGGCTGGGAAACGAGCAGTACTTC
CDR3aa: CASSLGGLGNEQYF

j_gene: TRBJ2-2
abundance: .
v_gene: TRBV3-1
d_gene: TRBD1
CDR3nt: TGTGCCAGCAGCCAGACAGGGGGAAACACCGGGGAGCTGTTTTTT
CDR3aa: CASSQTGGNTGELFF

j_gene: TRBJ2-7
abundance: .
v_gene: TRBV27
d_gene: .
CDR3nt: TGTGCCAGCAGCCCCTCCGGTTACGAGCAGTACTTC
CDR3aa: CASSPSGYEQYF

j_gene: TRBJ2-7
abundance: .
v_gene: TRBV7-9
d_gene: TRBD1
CDR3nt: TGTGCCAGCAGCTCGGGACAGGGGGCAACCTCCTACGAGCAGTACTTC
CDR3aa: CASSSGQGATSYEQYF

j_gene: TRBJ1-5
abundance: .
v_gene: TRBV7-8
d_gene: .
CDR3nt: TGTGCCAGCAGCGCCTCGTCGAGCTATCAGCCCCAGCATTTT
CDR3aa: CASSASSSYQPQHF

j_gene: TRBJ2-3
abundance: once
v_gene: TRBV7-2
d_gene: TRBD1
CDR3nt: TGTGCCAGCAGCTTACAGGGGGCAGATACGCAGTATTTT
CDR3aa: CASSLQGADTQYF

j_gene: TRBJ2-1
abundance: .
v_gene: TRBV6-5
d_gene: .
CDR3nt: TGTGCCAGCAGTTTCCAGGGGAGGGGCAATGAGCAGTTCTTC
CDR3aa: CASSFQGRGNEQFF

j_gene: TRBJ1-2
abundance: .
v_gene: TRBV6-5
d_gene: TRBD1
CDR3nt: TGTGCCAGCAGTTCCAAGACAGGGACTGGGGTGTATGGCTACACCTTC
CDR3aa: CASSSKTGTGVYGYTF

j_gene: TRBJ2-1
abundance: .
v_gene: TRBV12-3/TRBV12-4
d_gene: .
CDR3nt: TGTGCCAGCTATTGGGGTAATGAGCAGTTCTTC
CDR3aa: CASYWGNEQFF

j_gene: TRBJ2-1
abundance: .
v_gene: TRBV7-6
d_gene: .
CDR3nt: TGTGCCAGCAGCTTTATTAAGGGACATACCTACAATGAGCAGTTCTTC
CDR3aa: CASSFIKGHTYNEQFF

j_gene: TRBJ2-7
abundance: .
v_gene: TRBV20-1
d_gene: .
CDR3nt: TGCAGTGCTAGAGAGGCTTCCTACGAGCAGTACTTC
CDR3aa: CSAREASYEQYF

j_gene: TRBJ2-3
abundance: .
v_gene: TRBV6-5
d_gene: TRBD1
CDR3nt: TGTGCCAGCAGTTACTCCAGGGGGAGCACAGATACGCAGTATTTT
CDR3aa: CASSYSRGSTDTQYF

j_gene: TRBJ2-5
abundance: .
v_gene: TRBV6-1
d_gene: .
CDR3nt: TGTGCCAGCAGTAAGGGCCAGGGTAGCACAAAGAGGGAGGAGACCCAGTACTTC
CDR3aa: CASSKGQGSTKREETQYF

j_gene: TRBJ1-3
abundance: .
v_gene: TRBV9
d_gene: TRBD1
CDR3nt: TGTGCCAGCAGCGAAACAGGGGGGTCCTCTGGAAACACCATATATTTT
CDR3aa: CASSETGGSSGNTIYF

j_gene: TRBJ1-2
abundance: .
v_gene: TRBV14
d_gene: .
CDR3nt: TGTGCCAGCAGCCAAGATTTCAATGATGGCTGCACCTTC
CDR3aa: CASSQDFNDGCTF

j_gene: TRBJ2-2
abundance: .
v_gene: TRBV29-1
d_gene: .
CDR3nt: TGCAGCGGACAGAAACGAACCGGGGAGCTGTTTTTT
CDR3aa: CSGQKRTGELFF

j_gene: TRBJ1-2
abundance: .
v_gene: TRBV27
d_gene: TRBD1
CDR3nt: TGTGCCAGCAGTTACAGGGGGCAATTCATAGCGGGGGGCTACACCTTC
CDR3aa: CASSYRGQFIAGGYTF

j_gene: TRBJ2-5
abundance: .
v_gene: TRBV12-3/TRBV12-4
d_gene: TRBD1
CDR3nt: TGTGCCAGCAGTTTACCGGGGACAGGGGGCGAGACCCAGTACTTC
CDR3aa: CASSLPGTGGETQYF

j_gene: TRBJ2-4
abundance: .
v_gene: TRBV9
d_gene: TRBD1
CDR3nt: TGTGCCAGCAGCCCAAGGGACAGGAGCTACGACATTCAGTACTTC
CDR3aa: CASSPRDRSYDIQYF

j_gene: TRBJ2-7
abundance: .
v_gene: TRBV14
d_gene: .
CDR3nt: TGTGCCAGCAGCCCACCCCTCCTGGGTGTCTACGAGCAGTACTTC
CDR3aa: CASSPPLLGVYEQYF

j_gene: TRBJ2-1
abundance: few
v_gene: TRBV4-1
d_gene: TRBD2
CDR3nt: TGCGCCAGCAGCCAAGACAGCGGGGGTGCCTACAATGAGCAGTTCTTC
CDR3aa: CASSQDSGGAYNEQFF

j_gene: TRBJ1-4
abundance: once
v_gene: TRBV9
d_gene: TRBD1
CDR3nt: TGTGCCAGCAGCGTACAGGGGGCGGGTGAAAAACTGTTTTTT
CDR3aa: CASSVQGAGEKLFF

j_gene: TRBJ2-7
abundance: .
v_gene: TRBV5-1
d_gene: .
CDR3nt: TGCGCCAGCAGCTTGGTGGCAACGGACTCCTACGAGCAGTACTTC
CDR3aa: CASSLVATDSYEQYF

j_gene: TRBJ1-1
abundance: .
v_gene: TRBV5-6
d_gene: .
CDR3nt: TGTGCCAGCAGCTTGCCGGGGCGGGACACTGAAGCTTTCTTT
CDR3aa: CASSLPGRDTEAFF

j_gene: TRBJ2-4
abundance: .
v_gene: TRBV5-6
d_gene: TRBD1
CDR3nt: TGTGCCAGCAGCTTCTACAGAGAGGGGGCGATCAAAAACATTCAGTACTTC
CDR3aa: CASSFYREGAIKNIQYF

j_gene: TRBJ1-2
abundance: .
v_gene: TRBV15
d_gene: .
CDR3nt: TGTGCCACCAGCAGTATCCGGGTGGACGGCTACACCTTC
CDR3aa: CATSSIRVDGYTF

j_gene: TRBJ2-1
abundance: .
v_gene: TRBV7-9
d_gene: .
CDR3nt: TGTGCCAGCAGCACACCTACTAGCTCTTACAATGAGCAGTTCTTC
CDR3aa: CASSTPTSSYNEQFF

j_gene: TRBJ2-7
abundance: .
v_gene: TRBV27
d_gene: TRBD1
CDR3nt: TGTGCCAGCAGTTTGCCTGGACAGGGAATGTACGAGCAGTACTTC
CDR3aa: CASSLPGQGMYEQYF

j_gene: TRBJ1-6
abundance: .
v_gene: TRBV2
d_gene: .
CDR3nt: TGTGCCAGCAGTGTCAGCTCCTATAATTCACCCCTCCACTTT
CDR3aa: CASSVSSYNSPLHF

j_gene: TRBJ1-1
abundance: .
v_gene: TRBV5-6
d_gene: .
CDR3nt: TGTGCCAGCAGCCCCCAACCCTCCTTAACCACTGAAGTTTTCTTT
CDR3aa: CASSPQPSLTTEVFF

j_gene: TRBJ1-6
abundance: .
v_gene: TRBV12-5
d_gene: .
CDR3nt: TGTGCTAGTGGCTTGGAAGGGTCCCGATCACCCCTCCACTTT
CDR3aa: CASGLEGSRSPLHF

j_gene: TRBJ2-7
abundance: .
v_gene: TRBV2
d_gene: .
CDR3nt: TGTGCCAGCAAAGGACCCAGAGGGCAGTACTTC
CDR3aa: CASKGPRGQYF

j_gene: TRBJ1-1
abundance: .
v_gene: TRBV7-9
d_gene: .
CDR3nt: TGTGCCAGCAGCTCAGGGGTGGCCACTGAAGCTTTCTTT
CDR3aa: CASSSGVATEAFF

j_gene: TRBJ2-1
abundance: .
v_gene: TRBV29-1
d_gene: TRBD2
CDR3nt: TGCAGCGCCTCTGGAGCTCTAGCGGGGATGAATGAGCAGTTCTTC
CDR3aa: CSASGALAGMNEQFF

j_gene: TRBJ1-1
abundance: .
v_gene: TRBV9
d_gene: .
CDR3nt: TGTGCCAGCAGCGGGGGGCGAGGTACTGAAGCTTTCTTT
CDR3aa: CASSGGRGTEAFF

j_gene: TRBJ2-1
abundance: .
v_gene: TRBV24-1
d_gene: TRBD2
CDR3nt: TGTGCCACCAGTGTAGCGGGGGGCTACAATGAGCAGTTCTTC
CDR3aa: CATSVAGGYNEQFF

j_gene: TRBJ1-5
abundance: .
v_gene: TRBV4-1
d_gene: .
CDR3nt: TGCGCCAGCAGCGGGGTAGGGGCACAGCCCCAGCATTTT
CDR3aa: CASSGVGAQPQHF

j_gene: TRBJ1-2
abundance: .
v_gene: TRBV20-1
d_gene: .
CDR3nt: TGCAGTGCTAGAGTTGACTACTATGGCTACACCTTC
CDR3aa: CSARVDYYGYTF

j_gene: TRBJ1-4
abundance: .
v_gene: TRBV7-9
d_gene: .
CDR3nt: TGTGCCAGCAGCTTAGCTGCGGGGGAGGGGGAAAAACTGTTTTTT
CDR3aa: CASSLAAGEGEKLFF

j_gene: TRBJ2-7
abundance: .
v_gene: TRBV3-1
d_gene: .
CDR3nt: TGTGCCAGCAGCCAAGGGCCTCCCGAGCCTTTCTTCTCCTACGAGCAGTACTTC
CDR3aa: CASSQGPPEPFFSYEQYF

j_gene: TRBJ1-2
abundance: .
v_gene: TRBV20-1
d_gene: TRBD1
CDR3nt: TGCAGTGCTAGAGATCGGGACAGAGTCTATGGCTACACCTTC
CDR3aa: CSARDRDRVYGYTF

j_gene: TRBJ2-7
abundance: .
v_gene: TRBV29-1
d_gene: .
CDR3nt: TGCAGCGTTGAAGATGGGGCAACGAAGGACTACGAGCAGTACTTC
CDR3aa: CSVEDGATKDYEQYF

j_gene: TRBJ1-2
abundance: .
v_gene: TRBV20-1
d_gene: TRBD1
CDR3nt: TGCAGTGCATTAGACAGGGGGGACTATGGCTACACCTTC
CDR3aa: CSALDRGDYGYTF